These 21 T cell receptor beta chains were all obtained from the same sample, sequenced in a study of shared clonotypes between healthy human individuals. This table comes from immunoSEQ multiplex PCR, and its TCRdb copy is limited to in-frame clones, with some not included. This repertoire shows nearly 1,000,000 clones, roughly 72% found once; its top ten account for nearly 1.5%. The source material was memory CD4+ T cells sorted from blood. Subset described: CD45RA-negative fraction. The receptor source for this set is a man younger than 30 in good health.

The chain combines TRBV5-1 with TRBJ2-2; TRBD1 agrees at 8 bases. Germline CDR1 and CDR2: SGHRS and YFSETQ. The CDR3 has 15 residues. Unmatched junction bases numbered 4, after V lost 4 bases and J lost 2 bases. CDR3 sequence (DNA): TGCGCCAGCAGCGTGGGACAGGCTAACACCGGGGAGCTGTTTTTT. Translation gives CASSVGQANTGELFF.

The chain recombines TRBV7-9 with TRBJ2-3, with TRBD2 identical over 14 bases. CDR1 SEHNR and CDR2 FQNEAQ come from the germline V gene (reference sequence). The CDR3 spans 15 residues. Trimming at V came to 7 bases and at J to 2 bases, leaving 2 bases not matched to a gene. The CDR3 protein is CASTGLAGVTDTQYF. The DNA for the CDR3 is TGTGCCAGCACGGGACTAGCGGGAGTCACAGATACGCAGTATTTT. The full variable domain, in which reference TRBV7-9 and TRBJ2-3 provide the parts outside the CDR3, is DTGVSQNPRHKITKRGQNVTFRCDPISEHNRLYWYRQTLGQGPEFLTYFQNEAQLEKSRLLSDRFSAERPKGSFSTLEIQRTEQGDSAMYLCASTGLAGVTDTQYFGPGTRLTVL.

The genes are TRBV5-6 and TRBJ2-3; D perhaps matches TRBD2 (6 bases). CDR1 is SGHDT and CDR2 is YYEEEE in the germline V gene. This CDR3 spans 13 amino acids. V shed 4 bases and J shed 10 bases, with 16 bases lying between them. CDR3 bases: TGTGCCAGCAGCGGGACTGACCGGGCCCCGCAGTATTTT. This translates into CASSGTDRAPQYF.

The DNA of the CDR3 is TGTGCCAGCAGCGTGCGTAGCTCCTATAATTCACCCCTCCACTTT. Translated, it gives CASSVRSSYNSPLHF. The chain joins TRBV9 to TRBJ1-6; D gene unclear. The V end lost 2 bases, the J end lost 0 bases, and 6 bases lay between the germline ends. Germline CDR1 SGDLS, CDR2 YYNGEE. The CDR3 covers 15 residues.

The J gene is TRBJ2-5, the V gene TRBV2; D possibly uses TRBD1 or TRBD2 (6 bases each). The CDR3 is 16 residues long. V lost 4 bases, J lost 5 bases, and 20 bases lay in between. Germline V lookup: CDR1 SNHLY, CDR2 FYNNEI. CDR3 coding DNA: TGTGCCAGCAGTGGACCGGGGGCGATTTCAGGGGAGACCCAGTACTTC. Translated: CASSGPGAISGETQYF.

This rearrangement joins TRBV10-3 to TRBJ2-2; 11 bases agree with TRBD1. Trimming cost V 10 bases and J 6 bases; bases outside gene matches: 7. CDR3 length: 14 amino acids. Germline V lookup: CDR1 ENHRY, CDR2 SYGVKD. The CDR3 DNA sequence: TGTGCCACTTGGGACAGGGGGAGGGCCGGGGAGCTGTTTTTT. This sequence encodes CATWDRGRAGELFF.

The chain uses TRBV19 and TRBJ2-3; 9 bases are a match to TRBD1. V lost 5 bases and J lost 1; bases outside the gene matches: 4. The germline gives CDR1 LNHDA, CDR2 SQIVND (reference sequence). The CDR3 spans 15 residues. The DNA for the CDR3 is TGTGCCAGTAGTTCTCGGACAGGGGGCACAGATACGCAGTATTTT. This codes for CASSSRTGGTDTQYF.

The CDR3 sequence: CASSFGQGADIQYF. As DNA, the CDR3 is TGTGCCAGTAGTTTCGGACAGGGGGCCGACATTCAGTACTTC. The genes are TRBV19 and TRBJ2-4, with TRBD1 matching over 11 bases. Losses at the gene ends were 5 bases for V and 8 bases for J; bases not matched to a gene: 5. This CDR3 spans 14 amino acids. The germline CDR1 and CDR2 sequences are LNHDA and SQIVND (reference sequence).

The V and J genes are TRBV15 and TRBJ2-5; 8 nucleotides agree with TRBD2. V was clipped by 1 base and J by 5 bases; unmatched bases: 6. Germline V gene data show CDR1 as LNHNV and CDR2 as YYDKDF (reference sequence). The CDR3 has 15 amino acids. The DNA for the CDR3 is TGTGCCACCAGCAGAGCCCTAGCGGGTAGTGAGACCCAGTACTTC. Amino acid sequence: CATSRALAGSETQYF.

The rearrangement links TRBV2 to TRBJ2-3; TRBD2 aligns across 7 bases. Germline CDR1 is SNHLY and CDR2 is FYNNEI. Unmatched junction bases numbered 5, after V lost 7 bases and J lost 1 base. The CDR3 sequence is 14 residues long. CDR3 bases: TGTGCCAGCACCGGGGAGGGTGGCACAGATACGCAGTATTTT. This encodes CASTGEGGTDTQYF.

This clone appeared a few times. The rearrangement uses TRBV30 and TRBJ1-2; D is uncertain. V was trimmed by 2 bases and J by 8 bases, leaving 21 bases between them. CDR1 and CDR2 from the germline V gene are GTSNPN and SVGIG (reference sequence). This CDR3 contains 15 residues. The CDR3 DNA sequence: TGTGCCTGGAGTAGCGCTATGGCCCAGATTATCGGCTACACCTTC. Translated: CAWSSAMAQIIGYTF.

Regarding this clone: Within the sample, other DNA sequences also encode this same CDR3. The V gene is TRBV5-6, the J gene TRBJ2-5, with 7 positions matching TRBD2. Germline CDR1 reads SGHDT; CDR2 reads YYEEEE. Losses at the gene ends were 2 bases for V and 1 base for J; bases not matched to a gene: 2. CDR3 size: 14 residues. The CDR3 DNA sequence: TGTGCCAGCAGCTTTACTAGCGCCCAAGAGACCCAGTACTTC. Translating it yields CASSFTSAQETQYF. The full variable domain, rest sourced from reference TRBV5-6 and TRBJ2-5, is DAGVTQSPTHLIKTRGQQVTLRCSPKSGHDTVSWYQQALGQGPQFIFQYYEEEERQRGNFPDRFSGHQFPNYSSELNVNALLLGDSALYLCASSFTSAQETQYFGPGTRLLVL.

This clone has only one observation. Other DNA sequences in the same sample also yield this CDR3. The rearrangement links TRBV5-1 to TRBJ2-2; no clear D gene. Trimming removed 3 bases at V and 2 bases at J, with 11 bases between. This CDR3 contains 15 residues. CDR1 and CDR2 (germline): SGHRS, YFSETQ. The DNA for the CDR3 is TGCGCCAGCAGCTCCGGGCCCTCCAACACCGGGGAGCTGTTTTTT. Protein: CASSSGPSNTGELFF.

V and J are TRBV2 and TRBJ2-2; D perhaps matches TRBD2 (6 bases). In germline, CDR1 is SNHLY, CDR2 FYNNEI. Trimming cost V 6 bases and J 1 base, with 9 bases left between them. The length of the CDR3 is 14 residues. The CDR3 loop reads CASRLRGNTGELFF. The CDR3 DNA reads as TGTGCCAGCAGGTTGCGGGGGAACACCGGGGAGCTGTTTTTT. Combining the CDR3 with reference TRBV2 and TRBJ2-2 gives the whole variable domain EPEVTQTPSHQVTQMGQEVILRCVPISNHLYFYWYRQILGQKVEFLVSFYNNEISEKSEIFDDQFSVERPDGSNFTLKIRSTKLEDSAMYFCASRLRGNTGELFFGEGSRLTVL.

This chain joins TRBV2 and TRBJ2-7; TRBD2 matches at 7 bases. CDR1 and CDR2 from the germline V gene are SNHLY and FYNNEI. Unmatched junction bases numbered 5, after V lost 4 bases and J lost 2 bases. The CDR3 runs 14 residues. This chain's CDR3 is CASSAGGGAYEQYF. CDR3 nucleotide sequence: TGTGCCAGCAGTGCGGGGGGAGGGGCCTACGAGCAGTACTTC.

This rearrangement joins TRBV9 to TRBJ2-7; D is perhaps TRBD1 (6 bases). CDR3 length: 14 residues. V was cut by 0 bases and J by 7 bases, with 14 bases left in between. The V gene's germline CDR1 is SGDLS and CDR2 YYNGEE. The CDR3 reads CASSVATGSGEQYF. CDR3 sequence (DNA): TGTGCCAGCAGCGTAGCAACAGGGTCTGGAGAGCAGTACTTC.

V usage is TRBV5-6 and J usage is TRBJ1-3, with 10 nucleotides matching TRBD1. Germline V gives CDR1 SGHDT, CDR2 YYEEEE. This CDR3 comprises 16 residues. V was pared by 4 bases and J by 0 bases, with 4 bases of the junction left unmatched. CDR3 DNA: TGTGCCAGCAGCGGACGGACAGGGGGCTCTGGAAACACCATATATTTT. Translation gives CASSGRTGGSGNTIYF.

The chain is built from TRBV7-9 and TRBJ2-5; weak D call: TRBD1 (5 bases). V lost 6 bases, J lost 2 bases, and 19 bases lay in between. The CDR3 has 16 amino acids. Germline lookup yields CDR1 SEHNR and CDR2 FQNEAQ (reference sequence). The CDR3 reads CASSPAMGLAQETQYF. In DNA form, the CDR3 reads TGTGCCAGCAGTCCCGCAATGGGGCTCGCTCAAGAGACCCAGTACTTC.

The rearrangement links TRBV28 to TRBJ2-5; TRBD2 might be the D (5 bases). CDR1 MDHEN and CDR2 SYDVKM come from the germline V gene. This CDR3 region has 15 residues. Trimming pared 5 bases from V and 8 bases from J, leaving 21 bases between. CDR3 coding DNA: TGTGCCAGCAGTCCCACCCGCGGAGGAAGAGATACCCAGTACTTC. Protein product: CASSPTRGGRDTQYF.

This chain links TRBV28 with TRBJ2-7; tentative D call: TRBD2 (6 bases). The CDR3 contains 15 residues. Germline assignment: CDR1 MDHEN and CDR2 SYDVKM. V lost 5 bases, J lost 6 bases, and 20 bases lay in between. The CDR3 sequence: CASSTPGTAGSEQYF. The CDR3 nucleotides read TGTGCCAGCAGTACCCCCGGGACCGCGGGGAGCGAGCAGTACTTC.

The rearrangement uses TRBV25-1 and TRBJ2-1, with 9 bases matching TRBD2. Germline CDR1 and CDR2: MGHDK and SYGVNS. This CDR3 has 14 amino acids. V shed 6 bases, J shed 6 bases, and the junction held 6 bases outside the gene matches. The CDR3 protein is CASRIAGVGNEQFF. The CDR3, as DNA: TGTGCCAGCAGGATAGCGGGGGTGGGCAATGAGCAGTTCTTC.